This is a list of T cell receptor beta chains from one sample in a study of blood T cell repertoires in COVID-19. Sequencing was performed with immunoSEQ multiplex PCR; in TCRdb, only in-frame clones are kept and a portion is missing. Here the sample spans approximately 300,000 clones, 86% being singletons. Sequenced input: PBMCs or T cells enriched from blood (not recorded which). The receptors derive from a man in his thirties or forties who had recovered from COVID-19. The conserved cysteine and the conserved F or W are not part of the CDR3 here. Each record gives: D gene, V gene, CDR3 protein. D genes are given only for firm matches.

- TRBV29-1 SVEGQFYT
TRBD2 TRBV7-6 ASSLVAGGASTDTQY
TRBD2 TRBV29-1 SVEILAGEVGANVLT
- TRBV3-1/TRBV3-2 ASSFSSVSYEQY
TRBD1 TRBV4-1 ASSQTSQGTGTYNEQF
TRBD2 TRBV5-1 ASSEGLAGTRETQY
TRBD1 TRBV5-1 ASSMGQRRVGGNQPQH
- TRBV4-1 ASSQGFILGASYEQY
TRBD2 TRBV7-8 ASSQRTSGRMFNEQF
TRBD2 TRBV5-1 ASSFGLAGANEQF
- TRBV5-4 ASSLRQLNSPLH
- TRBV9 ASSGAGVAGYT
TRBD2 TRBV4-2 ASSQERLAGGLDTQY